The 23 T cell receptor beta chains in this list originate from one sample, sequenced in a study of shared clonotypes between healthy human individuals (dated by TCRdb to the early 2020s). Library preparation employed the immunoSEQ multiplex PCR assay. TCRdb took over this immuneACCESS table, retaining in-frame rearrangements with V and J assigned. Such tables are incomplete; in checked studies, under half of the missing clones stem from an unresolved V gene, and the remainder is unexplained. Across this sample there are about 2.4 million clones, with approximately 94% seen only once. 0.14% of the sample comes from the top ten. The sequencing sample was made of naive CD4+ T cells sorted from blood. This specimen's cell subset or site label, interpreted: CD45RA+ positively selected. The receptor source for this set is a young man in good health.

The chain has TRBV5-5 and TRBJ2-7; TRBD2 matches at 11 bases. CDR3 length: 15 residues. Trimming at V came to 4 bases and at J to 2 bases, leaving 5 bases not matched to a gene. Germline V gene lookup returns CDR1 SGHKS and CDR2 YYEKEE (reference sequence). This CDR3 reads CASSSSGGAAYEQYF. CDR3 in DNA: TGTGCCAGCAGCAGTAGCGGGGGGGCCGCCTACGAGCAGTACTTC.

The J gene is TRBJ1-1, the V gene TRBV2, with TRBD1 matching over 8 bases. Looked up from germline, CDR1 is SNHLY and CDR2 is FYNNEI. The J segment lost 3 bases and the V segment lost 8 bases, leaving 11 bases of the junction unmatched. The CDR3 runs 15 residues. The CDR3 nucleotides read TGTGCCAGCTTTCCGGGACAGGCGCGGCACACTGAAGCTTTCTTT. Protein: CASFPGQARHTEAFF.

The V and J genes are TRBV6-4 and TRBJ1-5; D might be TRBD1 (5 bases). This CDR3 spans 19 amino acids. Germline lookup yields CDR1 MRHNA and CDR2 SNTAGT. Trimming removed 0 bases at V and 0 bases at J, with 18 bases between. The CDR3 sequence: CASSDSFSKGRFSNQPQHF. The DNA of the CDR3 is TGTGCCAGCAGTGACTCATTCTCTAAGGGACGGTTTAGCAATCAGCCCCAGCATTTT.

J is TRBJ1-3 and V is TRBV6-6; possibly TRBD1 for D (5 bases). Deletions cut 5 bases from V and 1 base from J, with 12 bases between. CDR3 size: 15 residues. Looked up from germline, CDR1 is MNHNY and CDR2 is SVGAGI (reference sequence). The CDR3 is CASSGLQGSGNTIYF. DNA for the CDR3: TGTGCCAGCAGTGGACTTCAGGGATCTGGAAACACCATATATTTT.

The chain couples TRBV28 to TRBJ1-5; D is possibly TRBD1 (6 bases). The CDR3 sequence is 15 residues long. The V gene lost 6 bases and the J gene lost 1 base, with 13 bases spanning the gap. In germline, CDR1 is MDHEN, CDR2 SYDVKM. The CDR3 here is CASRTQTGSNQPQHF. The CDR3, as DNA: TGTGCCAGCAGAACACAAACAGGGAGCAATCAGCCCCAGCATTTT.

V usage is TRBV10-3 and J usage is TRBJ1-3; 9 bases are shared with TRBD1. Germline CDR1 reads ENHRY; CDR2 reads SYGVKD. V lost 6 bases and J lost 2; bases outside the gene matches: 2. This CDR3 contains 14 residues. The chain's CDR3 is CAIRTGGTGNTIYF. The CDR3 nucleotides are TGTGCCATCAGGACAGGGGGGACTGGAAACACCATATATTTT.

This chain uses TRBV28 with TRBJ1-5; the match to TRBD1 covers 8 bases. With 2 bases clipped from V and 7 bases from J, the junction kept 7 bases outside the gene matches. Germline CDR1 reads MDHEN; CDR2 reads SYDVKM. CDR3 length: 15 residues. In nucleotides, the CDR3 is TGTGCCAGCAGTTTACCCGACAGGGGCAGGCAGCCCCAGCATTTT. It codes for CASSLPDRGRQPQHF.

This chain links TRBV6-1 with TRBJ2-3, with D maybe TRBD1 (6 bases). This CDR3 region has 14 residues. V gave up 7 bases and J gave up 0 bases, with 11 bases separating them. Germline V gives CDR1 MNHNS, CDR2 SASEGT. Written as DNA, the CDR3 is TGTGCCAGCACTCAGGGGCGAAGCACAGATACGCAGTATTTT. This sequence encodes CASTQGRSTDTQYF.

The chain combines TRBV2 with TRBJ1-3; perhaps TRBD1 as D (6 bases). Trimming cost V 6 bases and J 3 bases, with 9 bases left between them. Germline V gene data show CDR1 as SNHLY and CDR2 as FYNNEI. The CDR3 has 13 residues. DNA of the CDR3: TGTGCCAGCAGAGAGGACAGTGGAAACACCATATATTTT. It yields the protein CASREDSGNTIYF.

The rearrangement links TRBV4-3 to TRBJ2-5; D is uncertain. The germline V and J ends were trimmed by 0 bases and 4 bases, with 18 bases remaining between them. The germline V gene encodes CDR1 LGHNA and CDR2 YSLEER. The CDR3 spans 17 residues. The CDR3 sequence: CASSQDRATSGSETQYF. In DNA form, the CDR3 reads TGCGCCAGCAGCCAAGATAGGGCCACCTCCGGGTCAGAGACCCAGTACTTC.

In regard to this clone: Other nucleotide sequences in the sample specify the same CDR3. This sequence joins TRBV2 and TRBJ1-4; D unresolved. CDR3 size: 14 residues. Trimming shortened V by 5 bases and J by 4 bases, and 11 bases separated the two germline ends. The germline gives CDR1 SNHLY, CDR2 FYNNEI. The CDR3 is CASSRTANNEKLFF. CDR3 coding DNA: TGTGCCAGCAGTCGGACGGCTAATAATGAAAAACTGTTTTTT.

The chain couples TRBV9 to TRBJ1-1; 7 bases fit TRBD1. Germline CDR1 reads SGDLS; CDR2 reads YYNGEE. J gave up 4 bases and V 0 bases, and 6 bases lay outside the gene matches. The CDR3 is 15 amino acids. CDR3 protein: CASSVEDRVSTEAFF. DNA for the CDR3: TGTGCCAGCAGCGTAGAAGACAGGGTTAGCACTGAAGCTTTCTTT.

The gene calls are TRBV10-3 and TRBJ1-4; unclear D gene. Germline values: CDR1 ENHRY, CDR2 SYGVKD. V lost 3 bases and J 4 bases, leaving 6 bases between the germline ends. CDR3 size: 13 residues. Here the CDR3 reads CAISDRFNEKLFF. The DNA of the CDR3 is TGTGCCATCAGTGACAGATTTAATGAAAAACTGTTTTTT.

The V call is TRBV5-1, the J call TRBJ2-5; 8 bases are a match to TRBD2. The V gene end was trimmed by 0 bases and the J gene end by 2 bases; junction bases not matched to a gene: 9. Germline lookup yields CDR1 SGHRS and CDR2 YFSETQ. The CDR3 has 17 residues. CDR3 in amino acids: CASSLAPSGGEQETQYF. The CDR3 region has the DNA TGCGCCAGCAGCTTGGCCCCAAGCGGGGGTGAGCAAGAGACCCAGTACTTC.

With regard to this clone: Within the sample, other DNA sequences also encode this same CDR3. The chain has TRBV5-1 and TRBJ2-1; possible D gene TRBD2, 5 bases. Germline V CDR1 and CDR2: SGHRS, YFSETQ. The V end was cut by 3 bases, the J end by 0 bases, with 10 bases between. The CDR3 has 15 amino acids. CDR3 sequence (DNA): TGCGCCAGCAGCTCCGGTGGGAGCTCCTACAATGAGCAGTTCTTC. Protein: CASSSGGSSYNEQFF. Based on the CDR3 plus reference TRBV5-1 and TRBJ2-1, the full variable domain is KAGVTQTPRYLIKTRGQQVTLSCSPISGHRSVSWYQQTPGQGLQFLFEYFSETQRNKGNFPGRFSGRQFSNSRSEMNVSTLELGDSALYLCASSSGGSSYNEQFFGPGTRLTVL.

This clone was counted only a few times. The genes are TRBV7-8 and TRBJ2-2; 10 nucleotides agree with TRBD2. With 7 bases clipped from V and 4 bases from J, the junction kept 3 bases outside the gene matches. The germline CDR1 and CDR2 sequences are SGHVS and FQNEAQ. The CDR3 contains 14 residues. The CDR3 region is CASNSGRGTGELFF. Here the CDR3 DNA reads TGTGCCAGCAACAGCGGGAGGGGCACCGGGGAGCTGTTTTTT.

The genes are TRBV6-5 and TRBJ2-7; TRBD1 might be the D (6 bases). V gave up 5 bases and J gave up 6 bases, with 17 bases separating them. CDR3 length equals 14 residues. Germline lookup yields CDR1 MNHEY and CDR2 SVGAGI. This chain's CDR3 is CASSATGLVGEQYF. As DNA, the CDR3 is TGTGCCAGCAGTGCCACAGGGTTAGTCGGCGAGCAGTACTTC.

The chain has TRBV7-3 and TRBJ2-2; 7 bases are a match to TRBD1. The V segment lost 4 bases and the J segment 0 bases; nucleotides outside the gene matches: 2. The CDR3 has 15 amino acids. CDR1 and CDR2 (germline): SGHTA, FQGTGA. The DNA for the CDR3 is TGTGCCAGCAGCTCAGGGACAGCGAACACCGGGGAGCTGTTTTTT. It specifies CASSSGTANTGELFF.

The chain is built from TRBV27 and TRBJ2-3, with 13 bases matching TRBD2. CDR1 and CDR2 from the germline V gene are MNHEY and SMNVEV (reference sequence). Trimming cost V 3 bases and J 5 bases; bases outside gene matches: 11. The CDR3 contains 18 residues. The CDR3: CASSLGYGTSGKRDTQYF. Here the CDR3 DNA reads TGTGCCAGCAGTTTGGGATACGGGACTAGCGGGAAAAGAGATACGCAGTATTTT.

About this clone: The sample contains more than one DNA sequence encoding this CDR3. The chain uses TRBV18 and TRBJ1-1; D is possibly TRBD1 (6 bases). V was shortened by 2 bases and J by 1 base, with 8 bases between the two germline ends. CDR3 length: 14 residues. CDR1 and CDR2 from the germline V gene are KGHSH and LQKENI. For the CDR3, the DNA is TGTGCCAGCTCACCAGGGACAACGAACACTGAAGCTTTCTTT. It codes for CASSPGTTNTEAFF.

The chain recombines TRBV2 with TRBJ1-5, with 9 bases matching TRBD1. The CDR3 has 15 amino acids. Germline V gives CDR1 SNHLY, CDR2 FYNNEI. V lost 6 bases and J lost 1; bases outside the gene matches: 4. CDR3 nucleotide sequence: TGTGCCAGCAGCGGGACAGGGTCGAGCAATCAGCCCCAGCATTTT. As protein: CASSGTGSSNQPQHF.

J is TRBJ2-2 and V is TRBV7-6, with 9 bases matching TRBD1. This CDR3 region has 16 residues. With 4 bases clipped from V and 4 bases from J, the junction kept 7 bases outside the gene matches. From germline, CDR1 is SGHVS and CDR2 FNYEAQ. CDR3 DNA: TGTGCCAGCAGCTCGGGACAGGGTAGGAGCACCGGGGAGCTGTTTTTT. Encoded protein: CASSSGQGRSTGELFF.

V is TRBV4-3 and J is TRBJ2-6; D possibly corresponds to TRBD1 (6 bases). The V end lost 0 bases, the J end lost 1 base, and 13 bases lay between the germline ends. The CDR3 is 18 amino acids. CDR1 and CDR2 (germline): LGHNA, YSLEER. In DNA, the CDR3 is TGCGCCAGCAGCCAAGAATGGGGGCTGTGGTCTGGGGCCAACGTCCTGACTTTC. It specifies CASSQEWGLWSGANVLTF.